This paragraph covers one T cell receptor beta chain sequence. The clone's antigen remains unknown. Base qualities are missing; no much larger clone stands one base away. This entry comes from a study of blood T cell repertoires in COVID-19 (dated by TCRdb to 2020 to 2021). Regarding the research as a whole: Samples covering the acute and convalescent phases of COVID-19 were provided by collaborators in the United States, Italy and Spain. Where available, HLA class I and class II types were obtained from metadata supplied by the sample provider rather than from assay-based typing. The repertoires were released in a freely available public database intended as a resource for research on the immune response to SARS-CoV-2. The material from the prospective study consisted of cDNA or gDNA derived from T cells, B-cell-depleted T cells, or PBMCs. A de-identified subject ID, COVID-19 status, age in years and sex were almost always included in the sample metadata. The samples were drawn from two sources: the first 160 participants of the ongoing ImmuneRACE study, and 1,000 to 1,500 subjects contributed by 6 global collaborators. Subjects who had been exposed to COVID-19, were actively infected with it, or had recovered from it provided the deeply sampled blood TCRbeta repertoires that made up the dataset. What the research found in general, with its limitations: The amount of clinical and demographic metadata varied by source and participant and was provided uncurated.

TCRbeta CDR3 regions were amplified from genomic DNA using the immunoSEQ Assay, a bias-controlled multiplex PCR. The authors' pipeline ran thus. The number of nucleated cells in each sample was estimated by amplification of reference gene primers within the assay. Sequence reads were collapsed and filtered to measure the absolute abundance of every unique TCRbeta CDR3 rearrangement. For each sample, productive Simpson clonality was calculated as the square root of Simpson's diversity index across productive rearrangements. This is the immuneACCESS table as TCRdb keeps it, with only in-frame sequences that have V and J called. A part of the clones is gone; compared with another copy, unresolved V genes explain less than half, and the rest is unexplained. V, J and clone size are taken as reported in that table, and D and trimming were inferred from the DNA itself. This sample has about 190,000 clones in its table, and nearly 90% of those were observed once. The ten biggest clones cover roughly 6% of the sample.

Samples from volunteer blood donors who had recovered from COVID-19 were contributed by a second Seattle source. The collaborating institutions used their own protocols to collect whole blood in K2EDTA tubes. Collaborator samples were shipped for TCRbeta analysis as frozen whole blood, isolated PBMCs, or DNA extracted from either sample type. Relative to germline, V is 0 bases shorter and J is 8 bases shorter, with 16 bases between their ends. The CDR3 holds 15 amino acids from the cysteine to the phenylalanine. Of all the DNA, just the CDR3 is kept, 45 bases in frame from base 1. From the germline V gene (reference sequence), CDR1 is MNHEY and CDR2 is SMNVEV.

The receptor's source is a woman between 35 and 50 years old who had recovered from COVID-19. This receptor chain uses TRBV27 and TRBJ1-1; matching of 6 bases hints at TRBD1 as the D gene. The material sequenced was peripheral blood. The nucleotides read TGTGCCAGCAGTTTATCGAAAGGACAGATAAACGAAGCTTTCTTT. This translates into CASSLSKGQINEAFF.